Each of the 12 T cell receptor beta chains below was sequenced from the same sample in a study of cytomegalovirus exposure and HLA in healthy donors. Profiled with immunoSEQ multiplex PCR; TCRdb holds only in-frame clones, not every one. The sample lists about 130,000 clones; 89% were seen once. Sequencing used PBMCs. The receptors stem from a woman aged 18-29 years in good health and CMV-seronegative.

The CDR3 here is CASSLAASGKYNEQFF. CDR3 in DNA: TGCGCCAGCAGCTTGGCCGCTAGCGGAAAGTACAATGAGCAGTTCTTC. V is TRBV5-1 and J is TRBJ2-1; 7 bases line up with TRBD2. CDR3 length: 16 amino acids. With 0 bases clipped from V and 4 bases from J, the junction kept 7 bases outside the gene matches. Germline V gives CDR1 SGHRS, CDR2 YFSETQ.

V usage is TRBV20-1 and J usage is TRBJ2-1, with 7 bases that match TRBD2. Looked up from germline, CDR1 is DFQATT and CDR2 is SNEGSKA (reference sequence). J gave up 7 bases and V 6 bases, and 0 bases lay outside the gene matches. The CDR3 runs to 10 residues. CDR3: CSAGGNEQFF. The CDR3 region has the DNA TGCAGTGCCGGGGGGAATGAGCAGTTCTTC.

The chain joins TRBV7-8 to TRBJ2-6; 9 bases fit TRBD1. The CDR3 contains 16 residues. Trimming cost V 7 bases and J 3 bases; bases outside gene matches: 7. The germline gives CDR1 SGHVS, CDR2 FQNEAQ. The CDR3 nucleotides read TGTGCCAGCAAGACAGGGGGGACGTTTGGGGCCAACGTCCTGACTTTC. It specifies CASKTGGTFGANVLTF.

The rearrangement uses TRBV5-1 and TRBJ1-1; 7 bases map to TRBD1. Germline V CDR1 and CDR2: SGHRS, YFSETQ. CDR3 length: 15 amino acids. Trimming took 3 bases from V and 0 from J; bases not matched to a gene: 5. CDR3 region: CASSSGQLMNTEAFF. DNA for the CDR3: TGCGCCAGCAGCTCGGGACAGCTAATGAACACTGAAGCTTTCTTT.

This rearrangement joins TRBV2 to TRBJ2-7; 13 bases fit TRBD2. The ends lost 10 bases at V and 5 bases at J; junction bases unmatched: 5. This CDR3 contains 13 residues. Germline V gene lookup returns CDR1 SNHLY and CDR2 FYNNEI. This CDR3 reads CAILGTSGNEQYF. The CDR3 nucleotides read TGTGCCATCCTCGGGACTAGCGGGAACGAGCAGTACTTC.

The rearrangement uses TRBV5-3 and TRBJ1-1, with no clear D. TRBV5-3 is sorted into the ORF group, with uncertain function. Deletions cut 0 bases from V and 5 bases from J, with 5 bases between. This CDR3 has 12 residues. Here the CDR3 reads CARSLERTEAFF. CDR3 in DNA: TGTGCCAGAAGCTTGGAGAGGACTGAAGCTTTCTTT.

V gene TRBV28 combines with J gene TRBJ1-2; 9 nucleotides agree with TRBD1. J gave up 4 bases and V 1 base, and 13 bases lay outside the gene matches. The germline CDR1 and CDR2 sequences are MDHEN and SYDVKM. The CDR3 consists of 18 residues. The DNA of the CDR3 is TGTGCCAGCAGTTTATTACGGGACAGGGCTAGGGGAACCTATGGCTACACCTTC. It codes for CASSLLRDRARGTYGYTF.

This clone occurred once. The chain is built from TRBV28 and TRBJ1-1; TRBD1 might be the D (5 bases). The CDR3 contains 13 residues. The germline V gene encodes CDR1 MDHEN and CDR2 SYDVKM. V shed 5 bases and J shed 7 bases, with 14 bases lying between them. The CDR3 nucleotides are TGTGCCAGCAGTACCCCGGGGCGGGATGAAGCTTTCTTT. Protein product: CASSTPGRDEAFF.

The CDR3 nucleotides read TGCGCCAGCAGCGCCCGGGACAGGGGGAACACCGGGGAGCTGTTTTTT. Translated, it gives CASSARDRGNTGELFF. The rearrangement uses TRBV5-1 and TRBJ2-2; 10 nucleotides align to TRBD1. The V and J ends lost 4 bases and 1 base, in that order; junction bases with no gene match: 4. The CDR3 covers 16 residues. Germline CDR1 reads SGHRS; CDR2 reads YFSETQ. Variable domain in full (rest from reference TRBV5-1 and TRBJ2-2): KAGVTQTPRYLIKTRGQQVTLSCSPISGHRSVSWYQQTPGQGLQFLFEYFSETQRNKGNFPGRFSGRQFSNSRSEMNVSTLELGDSALYLCASSARDRGNTGELFFGEGSRLTVL.

V gene TRBV30 combines with J gene TRBJ1-1; 9 nucleotides line up with TRBD1. The CDR3 contains 17 residues. In germline, CDR1 is GTSNPN, CDR2 SVGIG (reference sequence). V lost 3 bases, J lost 0 bases, and 11 bases stayed unmatched. The CDR3 spells CAWSQNGQGLMNTEAFF. For the CDR3, the DNA is TGTGCCTGGAGCCAGAATGGACAGGGGCTCATGAACACTGAAGCTTTCTTT.

This clone is a singleton in its sample. The CDR3 loop reads CAWAYPSGGNNYEQYF. The CDR3 nucleotides are TGTGCCTGGGCGTATCCCTCAGGGGGAAATAACTACGAGCAGTACTTC. The rearrangement links TRBV30 to TRBJ2-7; 7 nucleotides agree with TRBD1. V was pared by 5 bases and J by 3 bases, with 16 bases of the junction left unmatched. Germline-derived CDR1 and CDR2 are GTSNPN and SVGIG (reference sequence). The CDR3 runs 16 residues.

V and J are TRBV27 and TRBJ1-5; D is unclear. V was pared by 3 bases and J by 7 bases, with 13 bases between. Germline V gives CDR1 MNHEY, CDR2 SMNVEV (reference sequence). The CDR3 contains 14 residues. The CDR3 DNA follows: TGTGCCAGCAGTTTTTCCCCCGACGGGCAGCCCCAGCATTTT. This translates into CASSFSPDGQPQHF.